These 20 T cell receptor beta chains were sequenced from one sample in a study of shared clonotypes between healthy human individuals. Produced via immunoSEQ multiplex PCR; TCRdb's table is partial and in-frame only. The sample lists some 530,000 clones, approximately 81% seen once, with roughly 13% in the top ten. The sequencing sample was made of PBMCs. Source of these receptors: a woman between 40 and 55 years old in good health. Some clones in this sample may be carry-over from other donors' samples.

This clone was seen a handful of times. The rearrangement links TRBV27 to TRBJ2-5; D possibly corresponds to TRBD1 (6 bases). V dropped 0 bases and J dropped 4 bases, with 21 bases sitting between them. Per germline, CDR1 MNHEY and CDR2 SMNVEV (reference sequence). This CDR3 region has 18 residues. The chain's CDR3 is CASSLSIRGTTNGETQYF. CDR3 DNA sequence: TGTGCCAGCAGTTTATCGATTAGGGGGACAACCAACGGAGAGACCCAGTACTTC.

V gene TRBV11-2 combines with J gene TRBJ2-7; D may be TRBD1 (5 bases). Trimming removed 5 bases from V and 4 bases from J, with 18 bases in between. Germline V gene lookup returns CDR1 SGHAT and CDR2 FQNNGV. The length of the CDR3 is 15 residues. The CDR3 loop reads CASSVGHDSTYEQYF. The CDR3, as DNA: TGTGCCAGCAGCGTAGGTCACGACAGTACTTACGAGCAGTACTTC.

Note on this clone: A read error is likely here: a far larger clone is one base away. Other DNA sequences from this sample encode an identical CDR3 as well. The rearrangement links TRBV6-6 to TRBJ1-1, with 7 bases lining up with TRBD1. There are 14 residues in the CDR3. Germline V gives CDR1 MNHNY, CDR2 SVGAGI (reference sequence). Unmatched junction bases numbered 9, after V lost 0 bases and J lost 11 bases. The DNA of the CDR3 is TGTGCCAGCAGTTACTCGACCAGGGGGGATGAGGCTTTCTTT. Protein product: CASSYSTRGDEAFF.

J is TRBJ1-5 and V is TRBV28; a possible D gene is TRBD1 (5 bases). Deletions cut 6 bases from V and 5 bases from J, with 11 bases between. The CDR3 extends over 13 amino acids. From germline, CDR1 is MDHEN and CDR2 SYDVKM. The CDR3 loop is CASSTGTHQPQHF. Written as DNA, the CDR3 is TGTGCCAGCAGCACCGGGACGCATCAGCCCCAGCATTTT.

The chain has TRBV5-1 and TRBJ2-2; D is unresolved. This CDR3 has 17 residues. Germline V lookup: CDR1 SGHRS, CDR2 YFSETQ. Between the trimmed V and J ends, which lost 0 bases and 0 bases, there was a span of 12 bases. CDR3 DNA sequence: TGCGCCAGCAGCTTGGGACATTTGGTAGCGAACACCGGGGAGCTGTTTTTT. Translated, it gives CASSLGHLVANTGELFF.

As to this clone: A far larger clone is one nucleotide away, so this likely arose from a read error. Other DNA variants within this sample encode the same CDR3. The DNA of the CDR3 is TGCGCCAGCAGCTTGGCACAGAGCACCGGTGAGCTGTTTTTT. This codes for CASSLAQSTGELFF. The V call is TRBV5-1, the J call TRBJ2-2; unclear D gene. Germline V gives CDR1 SGHRS, CDR2 YFSETQ. The CDR3 runs 14 residues.

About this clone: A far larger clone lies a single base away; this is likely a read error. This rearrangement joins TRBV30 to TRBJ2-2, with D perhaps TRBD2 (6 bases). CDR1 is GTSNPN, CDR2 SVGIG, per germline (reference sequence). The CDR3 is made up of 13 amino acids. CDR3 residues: CAWSVWGTGGLFF. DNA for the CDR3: TGTGCCTGGAGTGTTTGGGGTACCGGGGGGCTGTTTTTT.

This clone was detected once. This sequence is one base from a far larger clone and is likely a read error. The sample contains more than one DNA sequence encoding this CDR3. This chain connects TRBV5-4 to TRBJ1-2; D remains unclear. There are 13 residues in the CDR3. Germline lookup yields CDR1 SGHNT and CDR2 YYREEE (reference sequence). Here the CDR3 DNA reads TGTGCCAGCAGCTTGGTAACCGGCTATGGCTACACATTC. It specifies CASSLVTGYGYTF.

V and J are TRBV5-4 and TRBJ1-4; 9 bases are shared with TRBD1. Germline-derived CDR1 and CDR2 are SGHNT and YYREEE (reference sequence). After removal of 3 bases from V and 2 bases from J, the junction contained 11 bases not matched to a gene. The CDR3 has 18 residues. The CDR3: CASSSGPGQGWTNEKLFF. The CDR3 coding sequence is TGTGCCAGCAGCTCCGGACCGGGACAGGGCTGGACTAATGAAAAACTGTTTTTT.

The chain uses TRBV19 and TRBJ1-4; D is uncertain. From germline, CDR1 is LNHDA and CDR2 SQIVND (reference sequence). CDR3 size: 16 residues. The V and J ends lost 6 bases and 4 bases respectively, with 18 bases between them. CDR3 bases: TGTGCCAGTAGAAGCCACCCCGGTCTCAATAATGAAAAACTGTTTTTT. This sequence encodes CASRSHPGLNNEKLFF. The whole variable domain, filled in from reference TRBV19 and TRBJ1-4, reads DGGITQSPKYLFRKEGQNVTLSCEQNLNHDAMYWYRQDPGQGLRLIYYSQIVNDFQKGDIAEGYSVSREKKESFPLTVTSAQKNPTAFYLCASRSHPGLNNEKLFFGSGTQLSVL.

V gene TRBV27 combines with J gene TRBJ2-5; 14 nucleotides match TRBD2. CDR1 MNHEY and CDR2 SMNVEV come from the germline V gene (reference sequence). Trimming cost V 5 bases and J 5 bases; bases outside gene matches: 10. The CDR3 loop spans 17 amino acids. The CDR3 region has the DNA TGTGCCAGCAGTCCGCAGGGACTAGCGGGAGATGAGGAGACCCAGTACTTC. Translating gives CASSPQGLAGDEETQYF.

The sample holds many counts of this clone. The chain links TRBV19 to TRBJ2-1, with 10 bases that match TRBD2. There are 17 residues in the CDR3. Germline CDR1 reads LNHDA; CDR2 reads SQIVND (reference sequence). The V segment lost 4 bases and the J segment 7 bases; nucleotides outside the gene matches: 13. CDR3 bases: TGTGCCAGTAGTAAAGTTCCTAGCGGGAGCGTTGCGAATGAGCAGTTCTTC. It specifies CASSKVPSGSVANEQFF. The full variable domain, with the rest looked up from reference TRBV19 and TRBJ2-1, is DGGITQSPKYLFRKEGQNVTLSCEQNLNHDAMYWYRQDPGQGLRLIYYSQIVNDFQKGDIAEGYSVSREKKESFPLTVTSAQKNPTAFYLCASSKVPSGSVANEQFFGPGTRLTVL.

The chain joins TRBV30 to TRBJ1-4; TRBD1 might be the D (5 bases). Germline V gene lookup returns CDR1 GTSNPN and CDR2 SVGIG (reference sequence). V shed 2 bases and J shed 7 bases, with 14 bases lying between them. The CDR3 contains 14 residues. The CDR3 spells CAWSKGQGSEKLFF. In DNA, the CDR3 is TGTGCCTGGAGTAAAGGCCAGGGAAGTGAAAAACTGTTTTTT.

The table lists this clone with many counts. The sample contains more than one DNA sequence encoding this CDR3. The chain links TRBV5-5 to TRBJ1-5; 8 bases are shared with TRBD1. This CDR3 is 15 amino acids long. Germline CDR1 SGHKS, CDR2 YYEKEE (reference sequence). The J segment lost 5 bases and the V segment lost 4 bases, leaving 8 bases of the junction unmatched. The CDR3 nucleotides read TGTGCCAGCAGCGGAACAGGGGGACGAGATCAGCCCCAGCATTTT. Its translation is CASSGTGGRDQPQHF. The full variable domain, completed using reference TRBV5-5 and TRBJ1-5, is DAGVTQSPTHLIKTRGQQVTLRCSPISGHKSVSWYQQVLGQGPQFIFQYYEKEERGRGNFPDRFSARQFPNYSSELNVNALLLGDSALYLCASSGTGGRDQPQHFGDGTRLSIL.

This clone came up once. The CDR3 DNA reads TGCGCCAGCAGCACGGGACAGGGGCCACCGTACTCCTACGAGCAGTACTTC. It yields the protein CASSTGQGPPYSYEQYF. This chain joins TRBV5-1 and TRBJ2-7, with 10 positions matching TRBD1. The germline CDR1 and CDR2 sequences are SGHRS and YFSETQ. V lost 4 bases, J lost 0 bases, and 10 bases stayed unmatched. The CDR3 is 17 amino acids.

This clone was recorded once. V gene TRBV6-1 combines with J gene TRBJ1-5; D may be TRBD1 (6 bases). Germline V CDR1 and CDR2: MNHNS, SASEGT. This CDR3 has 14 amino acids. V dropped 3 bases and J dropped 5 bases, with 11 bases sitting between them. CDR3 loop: CASSEGGGYQPQHF. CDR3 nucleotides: TGTGCCAGCAGTGAGGGGGGCGGCTATCAGCCCCAGCATTTT.

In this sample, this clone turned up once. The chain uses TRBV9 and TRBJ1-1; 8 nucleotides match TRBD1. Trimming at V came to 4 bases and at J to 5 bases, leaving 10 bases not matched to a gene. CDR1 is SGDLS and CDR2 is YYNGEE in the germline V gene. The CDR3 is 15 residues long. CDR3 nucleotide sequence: TGTGCCAGCAGCCAGGGGGCAGGGGGCGGGACTGAAGCTTTCTTT. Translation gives CASSQGAGGGTEAFF.

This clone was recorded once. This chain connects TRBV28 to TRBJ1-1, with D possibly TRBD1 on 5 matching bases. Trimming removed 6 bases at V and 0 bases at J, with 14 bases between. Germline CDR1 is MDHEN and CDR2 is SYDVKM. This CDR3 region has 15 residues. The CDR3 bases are TGTGCCAGCAGCTCCCTGGGGCAGTTGAACACTGAAGCTTTCTTT. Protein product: CASSSLGQLNTEAFF.

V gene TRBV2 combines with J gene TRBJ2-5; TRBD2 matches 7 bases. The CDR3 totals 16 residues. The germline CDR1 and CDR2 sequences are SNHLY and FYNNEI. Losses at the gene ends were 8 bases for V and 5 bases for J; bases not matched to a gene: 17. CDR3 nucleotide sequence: TGTGCCAGCGCCAGCGGGATAAGCCGCGGGTCGGAGACCCAGTACTTC. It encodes CASASGISRGSETQYF.

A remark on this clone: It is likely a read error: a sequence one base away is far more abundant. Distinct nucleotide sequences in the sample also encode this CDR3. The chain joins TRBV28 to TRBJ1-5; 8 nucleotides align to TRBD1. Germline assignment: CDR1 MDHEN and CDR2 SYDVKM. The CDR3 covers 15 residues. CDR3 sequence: CASILRTGIRQPQHF. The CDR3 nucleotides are TGTGCCAGCATACTCCGGACAGGGATCCGTCAGCCACAGCATTTT.